This T cell receptor (beta chain) was captured by sequencing in a study of cytomegalovirus exposure and HLA in healthy donors. Study context: The same platform used for the approximately 670 first-cohort repertoires was also used for the 90 to 150 validation repertoires, as a later analysis reported.

This CDR3 is 15 amino acids long. The germline gives CDR1 MNHEY, CDR2 SMNVEV (reference sequence). Trimming removed 6 bases from V and 7 bases from J, with 19 bases in between. Data came from immunoSEQ multiplex PCR; TCRdb stores just in-frame clones and leaves some out. Among approximately 270,000 clones, roughly 85% were seen once, and the ten largest hold about 1%. As to this clone: The antigen remains undetermined.

Regarding the study as a whole: Rarity characterized most TCR sequences, yet some public TCRs appeared in many donors. Later, an analysis found that TCR clusters from the first cohort tended to co-occur in the roughly 110 validation repertoires. The study labeled about 160 TCR beta chains cytomegalovirus-associated.

The sample comprised PBMCs. This clonotype was obtained from a woman between 18 and 29 years old in good health and CMV-seronegative. The chain couples TRBV27 to TRBJ1-5; TRBD1 is a possible D gene (6 bases). CDR3 sequence reads: CASRPQGSPRQPQHF. For the CDR3, the DNA is TGTGCCAGCAGGCCACAGGGCTCCCCCAGGCAGCCCCAGCATTTT.